This is a list of T cell receptor beta chains from one sample in a study of T cells in Graves' hyperthyroidism and ophthalmopathy. TCRdb reanalysed the multiplex PCR reads using MiXCR and keeps one entry per CDR3 protein. The profile covers 110,000 to 150,000 distinct CDR3 sequences, with less than 25% appearing a single time and roughly 73% taken by the ten largest. Sequenced: blood. The receptors here all came from a woman in her fifties or sixties with Graves' hyperthyroidism that later progressed to Graves' ophthalmopathy. CDR3s include the opening cysteine and the closing phenylalanine or tryptophan. D genes are given only for firm matches. Clone size is given for some rows only: seen once, a few or many times, or a class if the clone is expanded.

TRBJ1-1,-,-,TRBV7-9,CASSPWMDEAFF,TGTGCCAGCAGCCCCTGGATGGATGAAGCTTTCTTT
TRBJ2-1,-,-,TRBV6-2/TRBV6-3,CASRVSEYNEQFF,TGTGCCAGCAGGGTATCTGAGTACAATGAGCAGTTCTTC
TRBJ2-7,-,-,TRBV24-1,CATSDPGSSVDKQYF,TGTGCCACCAGTGACCCGGGGTCCTCCGTGGACAAGCAGTACTTC
TRBJ2-7,many,-,TRBV6-1,CASSDRSRGANGEQYF,TGTGCCAGCAGTGACCGGTCCAGGGGCGCGAATGGCGAGCAGTACTTC
TRBJ1-1,many,-,TRBV10-2,CASSESVVGTEAFF,TGCGCCAGCAGTGAGTCAGTTGTGGGGACTGAAGCTTTCTTT
TRBJ1-3,many,-,TRBV20-1,CSARDLSIGNTIYF,TGCAGTGCTAGAGATCTATCGATCGGAAACACCATATATTTT
TRBJ1-4,-,TRBD1,TRBV19,CASSMRGLGEKLFF,TGTGCCAGTAGTATGAGGGGGCTGGGCGAAAAACTGTTTTTT
TRBJ2-5,-,TRBD1,TRBV7-9,CASSSAQGAKETQYF,TGTGCCAGCAGCTCGGCCCAGGGGGCGAAAGAGACCCAGTACTTC
TRBJ1-2,-,-,TRBV28,CASSLNTNNYGYTF,TGTGCCAGCAGTCTAAACACTAATAACTATGGCTACACCTTC
TRBJ2-7,many,-,TRBV11-2,CASSLAGGNYEQYF,TGTGCCAGCAGTTTAGCCGGAGGGAATTACGAGCAGTACTTC
TRBJ2-3,many,TRBD1,TRBV5-1,CASSPRTGNTDTQYF,TGCGCCAGCAGCCCGCGGACAGGGAACACAGATACGCAGTATTTT
TRBJ1-3,many,-,TRBV12-3/TRBV12-4,CASSLDSDSGNTIYF,TGTGCCAGCAGTTTAGACTCCGACTCTGGAAACACCATATATTTT
TRBJ1-2,-,-,TRBV12-5,CASGWDNYGYTF,TGTGCTAGTGGTTGGGACAACTATGGCTACACCTTC
TRBJ2-3,many,TRBD2,TRBV12-3/TRBV12-4,CASARLAAHTDTQYF,TGTGCCAGCGCCCGACTAGCGGCCCACACAGATACGCAGTATTTT
TRBJ1-1,few,-,TRBV29-1,CSVEVGGRGEAFF,TGCAGCGTTGAAGTGGGGGGGCGCGGGGAAGCTTTCTTT
TRBJ2-7,-,-,TRBV5-1,CASSTDGSYEQYF,TGCGCCAGCAGCACCGACGGTTCCTACGAGCAGTACTTC
TRBJ2-7,many,TRBD1,TRBV20-1,CSATFRDRGPHEQYF,TGCAGTGCTACCTTTCGGGACAGGGGGCCCCACGAGCAGTACTTC
TRBJ2-2,many,-,TRBV28,CASSLSDTGELFF,TGTGCCAGCAGTTTGAGCGACACCGGGGAGCTGTTTTTT
TRBJ2-7,-,TRBD2,TRBV28,CASSLTGGSGEQYF,TGTGCCAGCAGTTTAACGGGAGGATCGGGGGAGCAGTACTTC
TRBJ2-7,many,-,TRBV7-2,CASSLGGISYEQYF,TGTGCCAGCAGCTTAGGCGGGATCTCCTACGAGCAGTACTTC
TRBJ1-5,many,TRBD1,TRBV20-1,CSASFGQGKYQPQHF,TGCAGTGCTAGCTTTGGACAGGGAAAATATCAGCCCCAGCATTTT
TRBJ1-2,few,-,TRBV19,CASSIGGVSGYTF,TGTGCCAGTAGTATTGGCGGGGTTTCTGGCTACACCTTC
TRBJ2-1,-,-,TRBV20-1,CSARRSELGNEQFF,TGCAGTGCTCGGAGGTCGGAACTGGGCAATGAGCAGTTCTTC
TRBJ1-1,many,-,TRBV20-1,CSASRETEAFF,TGCAGTGCTAGCCGGGAGACTGAAGCTTTCTTT
TRBJ2-1,many,-,TRBV7-9,CASSVNHLEWVQFF,TGTGCCAGCAGCGTAAACCACTTGGAGTGGGTGCAGTTCTTC
TRBJ2-2,-,TRBD2,TRBV27,CASSSNRLAGVTGELFF,TGTGCCAGCAGTTCCAACCGACTAGCGGGGGTCACCGGGGAGCTGTTTTTT
TRBJ1-1,-,TRBD1,TRBV3-1,CASSRRQGGVGAFF,TGTGCCAGCAGCCGGAGACAGGGAGGTGTCGGCGCTTTCTTT
TRBJ2-2,-,-,TRBV20-1,CSARENTGELFF,TGCAGTGCTAGGGAGAACACCGGGGAGCTGTTTTTT
TRBJ2-7,many,TRBD1,TRBV6-1,CASRQGQGGSYEQYF,TGTGCCAGCAGACAGGGACAGGGAGGCTCCTACGAGCAGTACTTC
TRBJ2-7,many,-,TRBV3-1,CASSQDPSSSEQYF,TGTGCCAGCAGCCAAGACCCCTCTTCAAGCGAGCAGTACTTC
TRBJ2-7,once,TRBD2,TRBV2,CASSSLISATSAQRGYEQYF,TGTGCCAGCAGCAGCCTGATAAGTGCAACTAGCGCCCAGAGAGGCTACGAGCAGTACTTC
TRBJ2-7,-,TRBD2,TRBV29-1,CSFLAGGLKQYF,TGCAGCTTTCTAGCGGGAGGCCTCAAGCAGTACTTC
TRBJ2-1,-,-,TRBV7-3,CASSPTRDYNEQFF,TGTGCCAGCAGCCCAACGAGGGACTACAATGAGCAGTTCTTC
TRBJ2-5,-,-,TRBV5-1,CASRIGGLPETQYF,TGCGCCAGCAGAATCGGGGGACTCCCAGAGACCCAGTACTTC
TRBJ2-1,many,-,TRBV11-2,CASSGSRVTNEQFF,TGTGCCAGCAGCGGTTCTAGGGTCACCAATGAGCAGTTCTTC
TRBJ2-1,many,TRBD2,TRBV20-1,CSAHYSGRVNEQFF,TGCAGTGCTCATTATAGCGGGAGAGTCAATGAGCAGTTCTTC
TRBJ2-7,-,TRBD2,TRBV5-1,CTSGSGGNSYEQYF,TGCACCAGCGGTTCGGGGGGTAACTCCTACGAGCAGTACTTC
TRBJ2-7,many,TRBD1,TRBV20-1,CSARNSIRQGASYEQYF,TGCAGTGCTAGAAATAGTATCAGACAGGGGGCATCCTACGAGCAGTACTTC
TRBJ2-1,many,-,TRBV7-9,CASSRLGQSSYNEQFF,TGTGCCAGCAGCCGCTTGGGGCAGAGCTCCTACAATGAGCAGTTCTTC
TRBJ1-4,-,-,TRBV28,CASSFLYNEKLFF,TGTGCCAGCAGTTTCCTTTATAATGAAAAACTGTTTTTT
TRBJ2-1,few,TRBD2,TRBV6-1,CASSPPGRVKFF,TGTGCCAGCAGCCCCCCAGGGAGGGTCAAGTTCTTC
TRBJ1-1,-,-,TRBV12-3/TRBV12-4,CASSFLRGGEAFF,TGTGCCAGCAGTTTCTTGAGGGGCGGGGAAGCTTTCTTT
TRBJ2-7,many,-,TRBV24-1,CATSDYKTVLDAGEQYF,TGTGCCACCAGTGATTATAAGACAGTGCTCGACGCGGGGGAGCAGTACTTC
TRBJ2-3,many,TRBD2,TRBV3-1,CASSQDSPSGVTDTQYF,TGTGCCAGCAGCCAAGATTCTCCTAGCGGGGTCACAGATACGCAGTATTTT
TRBJ2-2,-,TRBD1,TRBV7-9,CASSSRDRGRVEAGELFF,TGTGCCAGCAGCTCCCGGGACAGGGGGCGAGTGGAGGCCGGGGAGCTGTTTTTT
TRBJ2-3,many,TRBD2,TRBV28,CASSSTGAGKYTDTQYF,TGTGCCAGCAGTTCAACGGGAGCGGGGAAATACACAGATACGCAGTATTTT
TRBJ2-3,many,-,TRBV5-1,CASSLRFTDTQYF,TGCGCCAGCAGCTTGAGGTTCACAGATACGCAGTATTTT
TRBJ1-1,many,-,TRBV6-1,CASSETVTEAFF,TGTGCCAGCAGCGAGACCGTGACTGAAGCTTTCTTT
TRBJ2-3,few,-,TRBV28,CASSGWIGTDTQYF,TGTGCCAGCAGTGGGTGGATCGGCACAGATACGCAGTATTTT
TRBJ1-2,-,-,TRBV6-1,CASTPSAEGYGYTF,TGTGCCAGCACTCCCTCAGCTGAGGGCTATGGCTACACCTTC
TRBJ2-7,-,-,TRBV19,CASTGTPSYEQYF,TGTGCCAGTACCGGGACTCCCTCCTACGAGCAGTACTTC
TRBJ2-1,few,-,TRBV19,CASSVGRANNEQFF,TGTGCCAGTAGCGTGGGTCGAGCAAACAATGAGCAGTTCTTC
TRBJ2-5,-,-,TRBV6-2/TRBV6-3,CASSLPGSTKETQYF,TGTGCCAGCAGTCTCCCGGGTTCTACTAAAGAGACCCAGTACTTC
TRBJ2-1,many,-,TRBV20-1,CSARPPRDTYYNEQFF,TGCAGTGCTAGACCCCCAAGGGACACATACTACAATGAGCAGTTCTTC